A single sample is the source of the 26 T cell receptor beta chains below, sequenced in a study of blood T cells in healthy people across ages. Using a J-beta primer mix together with a sample-barcoded 5' primer, a second PCR was run for roughly 7 to 11 cycles. One entry per CDR3 protein results from TCRdb running MiXCR on the 5' RACE reads. The sample consists of some 900,000 distinct CDR3 sequences, 45% to 50% of them appearing once. The sample was blood. The receptors were sampled from a man in his thirties or forties in good health.

The rearrangement links TRBV2 to TRBJ2-5, with unresolved D. CDR1 is SNHLY, CDR2 FYNNEI, per germline. This CDR3 region has 12 residues. The V end lost 4 bases, the J end lost 6 bases, and 9 bases lay between the germline ends. CDR3 protein: CASSVGDQTQYF. The CDR3 region has the DNA TGTGCCAGCAGTGTCGGCGATCAGACCCAGTACTTC.

The chain has TRBV2 and TRBJ2-1; 8 positions agree with TRBD2. This CDR3 comprises 14 residues. Germline V gene data show CDR1 as SNHLY and CDR2 as FYNNEI. V dropped 7 bases and J dropped 0; count of bases not matched to a gene: 2. The CDR3, as DNA: TGTGCCAGCATGCGGGGGGACTCCTACAATGAGCAGTTCTTC. Residues: CASMRGDSYNEQFF.

The V call is TRBV4-3, the J call TRBJ1-2; D is undetermined. The CDR3 consists of 16 residues. The germline gives CDR1 LGHNA, CDR2 YSLEER. Trimming removed 0 bases from V and 5 bases from J, with 16 bases in between. CDR3 residues: CASSQEGHSGLYGYTF. CDR3 sequence (DNA): TGCGCCAGCAGCCAAGAAGGGCACTCGGGGTTATATGGCTACACCTTC.

The chain carries TRBV28 and TRBJ2-2; D is undetermined. Germline loops: CDR1 MDHEN, CDR2 SYDVKM. With 4 bases removed from V and 7 bases from J, the gap between germline ends came to 10 bases. The CDR3 is 13 residues long. The CDR3 reads CASSSRTGGELFF. CDR3 nucleotides: TGTGCCAGCAGTTCCCGTACCGGCGGGGAGCTGTTTTTT.

This chain connects TRBV29-1 to TRBJ2-7, with D perhaps matching TRBD2 (5 bases). There are 11 residues in the CDR3. The ends were cut back, 5 bases at V and 3 bases at J, with 8 bases in the middle. Germline loops: CDR1 SQVTM, CDR2 ANQGSEA. The CDR3 loop reads CSVRGYYEQYF. The CDR3 DNA sequence: TGCAGCGTTCGGGGATACTACGAGCAGTACTTC.

The table lists this clonotype with a few counts. This chain links TRBV29-1 with TRBJ2-3, with 16 bases identical to TRBD2. Trimming took 8 bases from V and 2 from J; bases not matched to a gene: 7. This CDR3 contains 16 residues. CDR1 and CDR2 from the germline V gene are SQVTM and ANQGSEA. CDR3 nucleotides: TGCAGCAACGGGACTAGCGGGGGGGATAACACAGATACGCAGTATTTT. Its translation: CSNGTSGGDNTDTQYF.

This sequence joins TRBV28 and TRBJ1-2, with D unclear. The V and J ends lost 11 bases and 5 bases respectively, with 9 bases between them. The CDR3 has 10 amino acids. The germline CDR1 and CDR2 sequences are MDHEN and SYDVKM. CDR3 nucleotide sequence: TGTGCCTCCTTTTTGTATGGCTACACCTTC. Translation: CASFLYGYTF.

This clonotype was seen a few times. The chain has TRBV20-1 and TRBJ2-5; 7 bases align to TRBD1. Trimming removed 4 bases from V and 1 base from J; junction bases left unmatched: 6. The germline gives CDR1 DFQATT, CDR2 SNEGSKA (reference sequence). The CDR3 spans 14 residues. As DNA, the CDR3 is TGCAGTGCTATAAGGACAGGATCCCAAGAGACCCAGTACTTC. This encodes CSAIRTGSQETQYF.

The V and J genes are TRBV27 and TRBJ1-1, with no clear D. Trimming removed 1 base at V and 4 bases at J, with 13 bases between. The CDR3 has 15 residues. Germline CDR1 and CDR2: MNHEY and SMNVEV (reference sequence). The CDR3 DNA reads as TGTGCCAGCAGTTTATATCGGGGTAGCCGCACTGAAGCTTTCTTT. Residues: CASSLYRGSRTEAFF.

The CDR3 sequence: CSARAPRGTQYF. For the CDR3, the DNA is TGCAGTGCTAGGGCCCCAAGGGGAACGCAGTATTTT. V gene TRBV20-1 combines with J gene TRBJ2-3; a possible D gene is TRBD1 (5 bases). This CDR3 has 12 amino acids. Per germline, CDR1 DFQATT and CDR2 SNEGSKA (reference sequence). Deletions cut 3 bases from V and 9 bases from J, with 13 bases between.

CDR3 region: CAISEGDLPYEQYF. DNA for the CDR3: TGTGCCATCAGTGAGGGAGACCTGCCCTACGAGCAGTACTTC. V is TRBV10-3 and J is TRBJ2-7; no clear D. With 2 bases removed from V and 2 bases from J, the gap between germline ends came to 10 bases. CDR3 length equals 14 residues. Germline V CDR1 and CDR2: ENHRY, SYGVKD.

CDR3 amino acids: CASSLNGAGRGYTF. The CDR3 DNA reads TGTGCCAGCAGCTTAAATGGGGCAGGGAGAGGCTACACCTTC. The rearrangement uses TRBV7-2 and TRBJ1-2; tentatively, D is TRBD1 (5 bases). Trimming removed 2 bases at V and 8 bases at J, with 15 bases between. Germline CDR1 is SGHTA and CDR2 is FQGNSA. CDR3 length: 14 amino acids. Full variable domain (remainder filled in from reference TRBV7-2 and TRBJ1-2): GAGVSQSPSNKVTEKGKDVELRCDPISGHTALYWYRQSLGQGLEFLIYFQGNSAPDKSGLPSDRFSAERTGGSVSTLTIQRTQQEDSAVYLCASSLNGAGRGYTFGSGTRLTVV.

V and J are TRBV7-9 and TRBJ1-5; 8 nucleotides agree with TRBD1. This CDR3 has 13 amino acids. The germline gives CDR1 SEHNR, CDR2 FQNEAQ (reference sequence). V shed 5 bases, J shed 7 bases, and the junction held 4 bases outside the gene matches. In DNA, the CDR3 is TGTGCCAGCAGCCAGACAGGGGAGCAGCCCCAGCATTTT. Amino acids: CASSQTGEQPQHF.

This clonotype was observed a few times. The rearrangement uses TRBV6-2 or TRBV6-3 and TRBJ2-3; 8 bases fit TRBD2. The germline V gene encodes CDR1 MNHEY and CDR2 SVGEGT. V shed 4 bases and J 4 bases; nucleotides not matched to a gene: 10. This CDR3 spans 16 amino acids. The CDR3 spells CASSSRLRGVADTQYF. The DNA of the CDR3 is TGTGCCAGCAGTTCGCGTTTGCGGGGGGTCGCAGATACGCAGTATTTT.

On this clonotype itself: At one end the junction does not follow the germline gene, possibly because of a read error. The chain joins TRBV12-3 or TRBV12-4 to TRBJ2-3; 10 bases map to TRBD2. CDR3 length: 16 amino acids. The CDR3 DNA sequence: TGTGCCAGCAGTGAGGAGACTAGCGGGCCCACAGATACGCAGTGTTTT. This sequence encodes CASSEETSGPTDTQCF.

In DNA form, the CDR3 reads TGTGCCAGCAGCCTTCTCAGTGGAGGAAGAGCCTATGGCTACACCTTC. Amino acid sequence: CASSLLSGGRAYGYTF. This sequence joins TRBV3-1 and TRBJ1-2; D gene ambiguous. The ends were cut back, 4 bases at V and 4 bases at J, with 19 bases in the middle. Germline V gene lookup returns CDR1 LGHDT and CDR2 YNNKEL (reference sequence). CDR3 length: 16 amino acids.

This clonotype was recorded only once. The chain couples TRBV6-2 or TRBV6-3 to TRBJ2-2; 12 bases match TRBD2. This CDR3 is built from 14 residues. The germline gives CDR1 MNHEY, CDR2 SVGEGT. V dropped 9 bases and J dropped 5; count of bases not matched to a gene: 4. CDR3 amino acids: CASRGTSGTGELFF. DNA for the CDR3: TGTGCCAGTCGAGGGACTAGCGGGACCGGGGAGCTGTTTTTT.

The genes are TRBV28 and TRBJ2-5, with 7 bases lining up with TRBD1. This CDR3 has 14 amino acids. CDR1 and CDR2 (germline): MDHEN, SYDVKM. With 8 bases clipped from V and 4 bases from J, the junction kept 10 bases outside the gene matches. The CDR3 loop reads CASATPGGTETQYF. DNA of the CDR3: TGTGCCAGCGCTACGCCAGGGGGTACAGAGACCCAGTACTTC.

Remarks on this clonotype: This could be a read error, since a much larger clone is one nucleotide away. V is TRBV20-1 and J is TRBJ2-3, with D perhaps TRBD1 or TRBD2 (6 bases each). V lost 6 bases to trimming and J lost 0 bases, with 13 bases between them. CDR1 and CDR2 from the germline V gene are DFQATT and SNEGSKA (reference sequence). The CDR3 runs to 14 residues. The CDR3 loop reads CSAPGASSTDTQYF. The CDR3 nucleotides are TGCAGTGCCCCGGGGGCCTCAAGCACAGATACGCAGTATTTT.

This clonotype was counted many times. The chain is built from TRBV4-2 and TRBJ2-4, with 12 bases matching TRBD2. This CDR3 spans 20 amino acids. Germline lookup yields CDR1 LGHNA and CDR2 YNFKEQ. J was trimmed by 3 bases and V by 2 bases; bases with no gene match: 14. For the CDR3, the DNA is TGTGCCAGCAGCCAACAATCTAGCGGGGGGGCAGATTGGGGCAAAAACATTCAGTACTTC. This sequence encodes CASSQQSSGGADWGKNIQYF.

Concerning this clonotype itself: A read error may explain this, as a much larger clone is one base away. The J gene is TRBJ2-1, the V gene TRBV3-1; D may be TRBD2 (5 bases). The CDR3 is 13 amino acids. Germline V lookup: CDR1 LGHDT, CDR2 YNNKEL (reference sequence). The V end lost 0 bases, the J end lost 13 bases, and 13 bases lay between the germline ends. This chain's CDR3 is CASSQDGRETQFF. CDR3 DNA sequence: TGTGCCAGCAGCCAAGATGGGAGAGAGACCCAGTTCTTC.

This clonotype was detected only a few times. CDR3 sequence: CASSWEYNSPLHF. The CDR3 DNA is TGTGCCAGCAGTTGGGAATATAATTCACCCCTCCACTTT. The chain is built from TRBV12-3 or TRBV12-4 and TRBJ1-6; D unresolved. This CDR3 has 13 residues. V shed 4 bases and J shed 4 bases, with 5 bases lying between them.

The chain couples TRBV6-5 to TRBJ2-3; 7 bases line up with TRBD2. The germline V gene has CDR1 MNHEY and CDR2 SVGAGI. This CDR3 is built from 17 residues. V gave up 6 bases and J gave up 1 base; unmatched junction bases: 13. CDR3 bases: TGTGCCAGCAGGACCAAGCGGGGCCCTCCGGGCACAGATACGCAGTATTTT. As protein: CASRTKRGPPGTDTQYF.

This clonotype was seen a few times. The V and J genes are TRBV9 and TRBJ2-3; 9 bases are a match to TRBD2. This CDR3 region has 17 residues. Germline lookup yields CDR1 SGDLS and CDR2 YYNGEE. V trimming: 2 bases; J trimming: 0 bases; junction bases outside the gene matches: 7. The CDR3 loop is CASSVRGGGASTDTQYF. The CDR3 coding sequence is TGTGCCAGCAGCGTCCGCGGCGGGGGGGCTAGCACAGATACGCAGTATTTT.

This clonotype was seen only a few times. The rearrangement joins TRBV29-1 to TRBJ2-5, with TRBD1 matching over 7 bases. CDR1 and CDR2 (germline): SQVTM, ANQGSEA. Germline trimming cut 0 bases from V and 3 bases from J; bases unmatched to any gene: 7. This CDR3 is 15 amino acids long. As DNA, the CDR3 is TGCAGCGTTGAAGATCCCGGACAGGTCAAAGAGACCCAGTACTTC. The encoded protein is CSVEDPGQVKETQYF.

This chain uses TRBV5-4 with TRBJ2-1; D is unclear. Trimming left V 10 bases short and J 1 base short, with 12 bases between. Germline CDR1 is SGHNT and CDR2 is YYREEE (reference sequence). This CDR3 is built from 13 residues. The CDR3 DNA reads as TGTGCCGTACAGCCTGTTTCCTACAATGAGCAGTTCTTC. It yields the protein CAVQPVSYNEQFF.